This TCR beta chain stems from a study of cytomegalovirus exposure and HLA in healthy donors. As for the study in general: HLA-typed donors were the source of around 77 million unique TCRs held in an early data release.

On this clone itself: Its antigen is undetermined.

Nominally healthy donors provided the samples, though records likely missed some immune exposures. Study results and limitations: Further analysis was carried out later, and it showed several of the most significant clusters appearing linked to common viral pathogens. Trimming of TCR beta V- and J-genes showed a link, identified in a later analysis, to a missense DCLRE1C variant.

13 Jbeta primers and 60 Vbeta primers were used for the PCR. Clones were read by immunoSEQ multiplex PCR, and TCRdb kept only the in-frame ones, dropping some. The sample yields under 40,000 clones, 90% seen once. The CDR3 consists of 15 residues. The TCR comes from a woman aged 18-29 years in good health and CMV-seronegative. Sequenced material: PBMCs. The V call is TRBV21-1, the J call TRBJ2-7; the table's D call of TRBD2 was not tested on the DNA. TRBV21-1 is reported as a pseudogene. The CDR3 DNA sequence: TGTGCCAGCACCTTTAGCGGGAAAGAGTCCTACGAGCAGTACTTC. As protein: CASTFSGKESYEQYF.